This T cell receptor beta chain originates from a study of CD8 T cells in ankylosing spondylitis. Quantitative 5'-RACE with molecular barcodes produced the TCR beta libraries. Each CDR3 protein gets one entry after TCRdb re-called the 5' RACE reads with MiXCR. The repertoire has a few hundred thousand distinct CDR3 sequences, roughly 17% of them found once; the top ten carry 1%. This clonotype has a handful of counts. What it binds is not known. General study results and limits: The authors found the disease-linked clones to be CD8+ and relatively rare in peripheral blood. Researchers reportedly found disease-linked clones significantly enriched in matched ankylosing spondylitis synovial fluid. Blood of patients with ankylosing spondylitis appeared to be characterized by a TCR beta motif of several highly homologous variants.

CDR1 is DFQATT, CDR2 SNEGSKA, per germline (reference sequence). Trimming stripped 1 base from V and 2 bases from J, with 10 bases between. The CDR3 spans 14 residues. The specimen was blood, either unsorted or a sorted T cell fraction (not recorded which). The gene calls are TRBV20-1 and TRBJ2-3; a possible D gene is TRBD1 (6 bases). The receptor was isolated from a male donor with ankylosing spondylitis. CDR3 region: CSARVRGTTDTQYF. The DNA for the CDR3 is TGCAGTGCTAGAGTTAGGGGGACCACAGATACGCAGTATTTT.